This T cell receptor (beta chain) was obtained from a study of blood T cells in healthy people across ages. Together with a sample-barcoded 5' primer, a J-beta primer mix was included in a second PCR lasting roughly 6 to 12 cycles. Every individual sample yielded 2.5 million or more paired-end reads (each containing CDR3). TCRdb re-called the 5' RACE reads with MiXCR, one entry per CDR3 protein. The sample yields hundreds of thousands of distinct CDR3 sequences, around 52% seen once. Sequenced sample: blood. This clonotype originated in an elderly woman in good health.

CDR3 loop: CASSFSATGTYEQYF. The CDR3 DNA sequence: TGTGCCAGCAGCTTCTCCGCGACAGGGACCTACGAGCAGTACTTC. The chain uses TRBV4-2 and TRBJ2-7; 7 bases align to TRBD1. This CDR3 region has 15 residues. J was trimmed by 2 bases and V by 5 bases; bases with no gene match: 9. CDR1 LGHNA and CDR2 YNFKEQ come from the germline V gene.